A single sample is the source of the 32 T cell receptor beta chains below, sequenced in a study of vaccination and CD4 T cells after COVID-19. The antigens for these receptors are not known. Treatment noted: approximately 11-day PBMC culture with coronavirus spike peptide pools or control peptides (ViraFEST assay). An Oncomine TCR Beta short-read assay was used to sequence the DNA from cultured CD4+ T cells. Each CDR3 protein gets one entry after TCRdb re-called the PCR reads with MiXCR. Among around 5,900 distinct CDR3 sequences listed, roughly 70% were seen once. Sequenced sample: CD4+ T cells from blood, cultured in vitro. Every receptor here comes from a human donor who had recovered from COVID-19.

This clonotype has more than one count but fewer than ten. The chain recombines TRBV19 with TRBJ1-6, with D possibly matching TRBD1 (6 bases). The ends were cut back, 6 bases at V and 9 bases at J, with 15 bases in the middle. Per the germline V gene, CDR1 is LNHDA and CDR2 is SQIVND (reference sequence). CDR3 length: 14 residues. The CDR3 DNA reads as TGTGCCAGTAGAAGTACAGGGTTAGGTTCACCCCTCCACTTT. Protein sequence: CASRSTGLGSPLHF.

The chain combines TRBV5-1 with TRBJ1-1, with no clear D. The germline V gene encodes CDR1 SGHRS and CDR2 YFSETQ. Trimming shortened V by 4 bases and J by 5 bases, and 12 bases separated the two germline ends. The CDR3 covers 13 residues. CDR3: CASSTGGRTEAFF. In DNA, the CDR3 is TGCGCCAGCAGCACTGGTGGGCGGACTGAAGCTTTCTTT.

This clonotype was observed a handful of times. The CDR3 nucleotides are TGTGCCAGCAGTCCCTATTGGACGAAGAACACTGAAGCTTTCTTT. It codes for CASSPYWTKNTEAFF. V and J are TRBV6-2 or TRBV6-3 and TRBJ1-1; D is ambiguous. Germline CDR1 and CDR2: MNHEY and SVGEGT. V was pared by 5 bases and J by 1 base, with 14 bases between. CDR3 length equals 15 residues.

This clonotype was seen more than once but under ten times. The V and J genes are TRBV20-1 and TRBJ1-1, with D perhaps matching TRBD1 (6 bases). The CDR3 consists of 13 residues. Deletions cut 3 bases from V and 0 bases from J, with 8 bases between. Germline assignment: CDR1 DFQATT and CDR2 SNEGSKA (reference sequence). CDR3 in amino acids: CSASRGMNTEAFF. CDR3 bases: TGCAGTGCTAGTAGGGGGATGAACACTGAAGCTTTCTTT.

The chain joins TRBV7-8 to TRBJ1-1; no clear D gene. V lost 4 bases and J lost 1, with 16 bases in between. The CDR3 contains 16 residues. The germline V gene encodes CDR1 SGHVS and CDR2 FQNEAQ. CDR3 coding DNA: TGTGCCAGCAGCTCCAGACGAGTGTCCTCGAACACTGAAGCTTTCTTT. Amino acids: CASSSRRVSSNTEAFF.

This chain joins TRBV7-2 and TRBJ1-6; D might be TRBD1 (5 bases). Germline-derived CDR1 and CDR2 are SGHTA and FQGNSA. V lost 3 bases and J lost 7, with 10 bases in between. This CDR3 contains 14 residues. DNA for the CDR3: TGTGCCAGCAGCTTGGCTAGACAGAATTCACCCCTCCACTTT. Its protein product is CASSLARQNSPLHF.

The V gene is TRBV6-1, the J gene TRBJ1-1, with D tentatively TRBD1 (6 bases). V gave up 3 bases and J gave up 1 base, with 15 bases separating them. CDR1 and CDR2 from the germline V gene are MNHNS and SASEGT. The CDR3 is 16 amino acids. The CDR3 sequence: CASSEKHRTENTEAFF. CDR3 nucleotides: TGTGCCAGCAGTGAGAAACACCGGACAGAGAACACTGAAGCTTTCTTT.

This clonotype was found a few times. The genes are TRBV27 and TRBJ2-5; weak D call: TRBD1 (5 bases). The CDR3 has 14 amino acids. Germline CDR1 and CDR2: MNHEY and SMNVEV (reference sequence). V was trimmed by 2 bases and J by 1 base, leaving 8 bases between them. The CDR3 region is CASSLRGGQETQYF. The CDR3 DNA follows: TGTGCCAGCAGTTTAAGGGGTGGCCAAGAGACCCAGTACTTC.

This clonotype was found once. The DNA for the CDR3 is TGTGCCAGCAGCTTGGAGACTAGCGGCCAAGAGACCCAGTACTTC. Amino acid sequence: CASSLETSGQETQYF. This sequence joins TRBV11-1 and TRBJ2-5, with 9 bases fitting TRBD2. This CDR3 is built from 15 residues. CDR1 is SGHAT, CDR2 FQDESV, per germline (reference sequence). The V gene end was trimmed by 3 bases and the J gene end by 1 base; junction bases not matched to a gene: 3.

The chain combines TRBV27 with TRBJ2-1; no definite D call. The CDR3 has 14 residues. Looked up from germline, CDR1 is MNHEY and CDR2 is SMNVEV (reference sequence). V lost 3 bases and J 8 bases, leaving 14 bases between the germline ends. CDR3 bases: TGTGCCAGCAGTTTCGTACAGCAGGTACATGAGCAGTTCTTC. It translates to CASSFVQQVHEQFF.

This chain joins TRBV5-4 and TRBJ1-1; tentatively, D is TRBD1 (6 bases). Germline V CDR1 and CDR2: SGHNT, YYREEE (reference sequence). V was cut by 4 bases and J by 2 bases, with 18 bases left in between. The CDR3 runs to 16 residues. The CDR3 is CASSRGGADRNTEAFF. CDR3 bases: TGTGCCAGCAGCCGCGGGGGGGCGGACAGAAACACTGAAGCTTTCTTT. The entire variable domain, with the rest obtained from reference TRBV5-4 and TRBJ1-1, is as follows: ETGVTQSPTHLIKTRGQQVTLRCSSQSGHNTVSWYQQALGQGPQFIFQYYREEENGRGNFPPRFSGLQFPNYSSELNVNALELDDSALYLCASSRGGADRNTEAFFGQGTRLTVV.

This chain joins TRBV30 and TRBJ1-1; D not certain. The CDR3 length is 13 residues. Between the trimmed V and J ends, which lost 0 bases and 2 bases, there was a span of 7 bases. The germline V gene has CDR1 GTSNPN and CDR2 SVGIG (reference sequence). The CDR3 protein is CAWSVHGNTEAFF. DNA of the CDR3: TGTGCCTGGAGTGTACACGGTAACACTGAAGCTTTCTTT.

This chain joins TRBV20-1 and TRBJ1-2; D may be TRBD1 (6 bases). The CDR3 extends over 12 amino acids. CDR1 DFQATT and CDR2 SNEGSKA come from the germline V gene (reference sequence). Trimming took 6 bases from V and 4 from J, leaving 12 bases between them. CDR3 sequence reads: CSARGGSYGYTF. CDR3 in DNA: TGCAGTGCCAGGGGTGGGAGCTATGGCTACACCTTC.

In its sample, this clonotype was seen a few times. CDR3 amino acids: CASSYPGDGGHYEQYF. The CDR3, as DNA: TGTGCCAGCAGTTACCCCGGGGACGGGGGCCACTACGAGCAGTACTTC. The chain recombines TRBV6-5 with TRBJ2-7; D possibly uses TRBD1 or TRBD2 (6 bases each). Trimming took 2 bases from V and 3 from J, leaving 17 bases between them. CDR1 and CDR2 (germline): MNHEY, SVGAGI. The CDR3 has 16 amino acids.

The chain uses TRBV28 and TRBJ1-5; TRBD1 is a possible D gene (6 bases). V dropped 9 bases and J dropped 2 bases, with 17 bases sitting between them. This CDR3 is built from 15 residues. Germline V gene sequence: CDR1 MDHEN, CDR2 SYDVKM. The DNA of the CDR3 is TGTGCCAGTTCTGGGGCAGGGGAAGGCAATCAGCCCCAGCATTTT. This sequence encodes CASSGAGEGNQPQHF.

This clonotype was seen a single time. The chain is built from TRBV20-1 and TRBJ2-7, with D possibly called TRBD1 or TRBD2 (5 bases each). This CDR3 comprises 14 residues. V lost 4 bases and J lost 7, with 20 bases in between. Germline V gene sequence: CDR1 DFQATT, CDR2 SNEGSKA (reference sequence). The CDR3 sequence is CSATWARESREQYF. For the CDR3, the DNA is TGCAGTGCTACCTGGGCCAGGGAGTCTCGGGAGCAGTACTTC.

In its sample, this clonotype was seen a few times. J is TRBJ2-7 and V is TRBV14, with D unclear. Trimming shortened V by 4 bases and J by 6 bases, and 10 bases separated the two germline ends. The CDR3 totals 12 residues. Per the germline V gene, CDR1 is SGHDN and CDR2 is FVKESK. The CDR3 bases are TGTGCCAGCAGCCCGGGCGTGGGCGAGCAGTACTTC. It codes for CASSPGVGEQYF.

The chain links TRBV2 to TRBJ2-2; 8 positions match TRBD1. In germline, CDR1 is SNHLY, CDR2 FYNNEI. The junction had 5 bases not matched to a gene; V was cut back by 8 bases and J by 6 bases. The CDR3 is 13 amino acids. The CDR3 spells CASGQGAAGELFF. The CDR3 nucleotides read TGTGCCAGCGGCCAGGGGGCGGCCGGGGAGCTGTTTTTT.

This chain joins TRBV19 and TRBJ2-3, with 10 bases fitting TRBD2. Germline-derived CDR1 and CDR2 are LNHDA and SQIVND (reference sequence). The CDR3 contains 16 residues. V lost 5 bases, J lost 5 bases, and 10 bases stayed unmatched. This CDR3 is CASSSPSGGARDTQYF. CDR3 nucleotide sequence: TGTGCCAGTAGTTCCCCAAGCGGGGGGGCCAGAGATACGCAGTATTTT.

V and J are TRBV10-3 and TRBJ2-3, with 8 bases fitting TRBD1. The CDR3 totals 14 residues. With V trimmed by 3 bases and J by 7 bases, 6 bases remained unmatched. Germline V lookup: CDR1 ENHRY, CDR2 SYGVKD. The CDR3 loop is CAISEDRGVHTQYF. In DNA form, the CDR3 reads TGTGCCATCAGTGAAGACAGGGGTGTACATACGCAGTATTTT.

This chain joins TRBV6-4 and TRBJ1-5, with 8 positions matching TRBD1. Germline CDR1 MRHNA, CDR2 SNTAGT. The CDR3 loop spans 17 amino acids. The trim removed 5 bases at V and 0 bases at J, leaving 9 bases unmatched. The CDR3 here is CASSRGTGANSNQPQHF. In nucleotides, the CDR3 is TGTGCCAGCAGTAGAGGGACAGGCGCCAATAGCAATCAGCCCCAGCATTTT.

There are a few counts of this clonotype. The J gene is TRBJ1-2, the V gene TRBV11-3; D unclear. The germline V gene has CDR1 SGHNT and CDR2 YENEEA. This CDR3 contains 13 residues. The V end was cut by 0 bases, the J end by 5 bases, with 7 bases between. The CDR3 DNA reads as TGTGCCAGCAGCTTAGATCCCACTTATGGCTACACCTTC. The encoded protein is CASSLDPTYGYTF.

This clonotype was counted between two and nine times. J is TRBJ1-1 and V is TRBV20-1; 10 positions agree with TRBD1. This CDR3 spans 14 amino acids. CDR1 and CDR2 (germline): DFQATT, SNEGSKA (reference sequence). V lost 5 bases, J lost 3 bases, and 6 bases stayed unmatched. In DNA, the CDR3 is TGCAGTGCTGACACCGGACAGGGGGACACTGAAGCTTTCTTT. Amino acids: CSADTGQGDTEAFF.

The CDR3 sequence is CASSPTQDSQETQYF. The CDR3 coding sequence is TGTGCCAGCAGCCCAACCCAGGACAGTCAAGAGACCCAGTACTTC. The genes are TRBV5-4 and TRBJ2-5; tentatively, D is TRBD1 (6 bases). Germline CDR1 and CDR2: SGHNT and YYREEE (reference sequence). Trimming pared 4 bases from V and 2 bases from J, leaving 15 bases between. This CDR3 is built from 15 residues.

This clonotype was seen a single time. The rearrangement joins TRBV21-1 to TRBJ2-7; TRBD2, the table's D call, lacks a check against the DNA. TRBV21-1 is marked as a pseudogene. There are 17 residues in the CDR3. The CDR3: CASSTPQRLAGLYEQYF. In DNA, the CDR3 is TGTGCCAGCAGCACCCCCCAGAGACTAGCGGGCCTATACGAGCAGTACTTC.

The rearrangement uses TRBV12-3 or TRBV12-4 and TRBJ2-2; D is perhaps TRBD2 (5 bases). This CDR3 spans 12 amino acids. Between the trimmed V and J ends, which lost 6 bases and 13 bases, there was a span of 15 bases. The CDR3 sequence: CASSPSFRGLFF. The CDR3 nucleotides read TGTGCCAGCAGCCCAAGCTTCCGGGGGCTGTTTTTT.

The chain uses TRBV7-9 and TRBJ2-5; 10 bases fit TRBD1. This CDR3 is built from 14 residues. The V gene's germline CDR1 is SEHNR and CDR2 FQNEAQ (reference sequence). V dropped 6 bases and J dropped 4; count of bases not matched to a gene: 5. The CDR3 sequence is CASSSRTGGETQYF. The CDR3 DNA reads TGTGCCAGCAGTTCTCGGACAGGGGGAGAGACCCAGTACTTC.

V is TRBV2 and J is TRBJ1-5; no clear D. This CDR3 has 13 amino acids. V was shortened by 1 base and J by 7 bases, with 8 bases between the two germline ends. Germline V CDR1 and CDR2: SNHLY, FYNNEI. CDR3 DNA: TGTGCCAGCAGTGAAGGGGAGGGACAGCCCCAGCATTTT. Amino acids: CASSEGEGQPQHF.

The rearrangement uses TRBV5-4 and TRBJ2-5; TRBD2 might be the D (5 bases). Trimming left V 2 bases short and J 0 bases short, with 8 bases between. Germline CDR1 and CDR2: SGHNT and YYREEE (reference sequence). The CDR3 is made up of 14 amino acids. CDR3 DNA: TGTGCCAGCAGCTTTTCGGGGTACCAAGAGACCCAGTACTTC. Protein sequence: CASSFSGYQETQYF.

This clonotype is labeled as medium-sized. Here the CDR3 reads CASSLAPSGLGANVLTF. CDR3 sequence (DNA): TGTGCCAGCAGCTTAGCCCCGTCGGGGCTGGGGGCCAACGTCCTGACTTTC. The chain recombines TRBV7-2 with TRBJ2-6; D possibly uses TRBD1 or TRBD2 (5 bases each). Germline V gene data show CDR1 as SGHTA and CDR2 as FQGNSA. With 0 bases removed from V and 4 bases from J, the gap between germline ends came to 13 bases. This CDR3 comprises 17 residues.

V usage is TRBV6-2 or TRBV6-3 and J usage is TRBJ2-7, with 7 bases lining up with TRBD1. This CDR3 contains 16 residues. Trimming at V came to 2 bases and at J to 1 base, leaving 8 bases not matched to a gene. CDR1 and CDR2 (germline): MNHEY, SVGEGT. The CDR3 protein is CASSYPDRVWSYEQYF. The CDR3 DNA follows: TGTGCCAGCAGTTACCCCGACAGGGTCTGGTCCTACGAGCAGTACTTC.

V and J are TRBV7-2 and TRBJ1-6; D remains ambiguous. Deletions cut 1 base from V and 3 bases from J, with 7 bases between. The V gene's germline CDR1 is SGHTA and CDR2 FQGNSA. The CDR3 consists of 15 residues. The CDR3 loop reads CASSLDGFYNSPLHF. The DNA for the CDR3 is TGTGCCAGCAGCTTAGACGGGTTCTATAATTCACCCCTCCACTTT.